The 11 T cell receptor beta chains listed next were all sequenced from one sample in a study of T-cell reconstitution after alpha-beta-depleted transplantation in children. Construction of the TCRbeta library involved unique molecular identifiers. MiXCR was run by TCRdb on the PCR reads, yielding one entry per CDR3 protein. The data show about 200,000 distinct CDR3 sequences, roughly 7.1% seen once. This specimen consisted of PBMCs, obtained before TCRalphabeta/CD19-depleted stem cell transplant. Receptors were obtained from a boy aged 2 to 10 with acute lymphoblastic leukemia, due to receive a stem cell transplant.

Only a few counts were recorded for this clonotype. This chain joins TRBV6-1 and TRBJ1-5; 8 nucleotides match TRBD1. The junction had 10 bases not matched to a gene; V was cut back by 6 bases and J by 6 bases. CDR1 is MNHNS, CDR2 SASEGT, per germline. The CDR3 spans 15 residues. The CDR3 is CASRPQTGVSQPQHF. The CDR3 coding sequence is TGTGCCAGCAGACCCCAGACAGGGGTAAGTCAGCCCCAGCATTTT.

This clonotype was detected many times. This chain connects TRBV20-1 to TRBJ2-1; either TRBD1 or TRBD2 may supply D (5 bases each). The V end was cut by 6 bases, the J end by 3 bases, with 21 bases between. Germline lookup yields CDR1 DFQATT and CDR2 SNEGSKA (reference sequence). This CDR3 contains 16 residues. The CDR3, as DNA: TGCAGTGCCAGGCCTTGGTCGGGACGCGGCTACAATGAGCAGTTCTTC. Its translation is CSARPWSGRGYNEQFF.

This clonotype came up many times. The chain carries TRBV20-1 and TRBJ2-7; 7 nucleotides align to TRBD1. CDR1 and CDR2 from the germline V gene are DFQATT and SNEGSKA (reference sequence). This CDR3 spans 13 amino acids. The CDR3 nucleotides read TGCAGCCCTTTAAGGGACAGCTCCTACGAGCAGTACTTC. Translated: CSPLRDSSYEQYF.

The rearrangement uses TRBV28 and TRBJ2-5; D is ambiguous. Between the trimmed V and J ends, which lost 5 bases and 3 bases, there was a span of 10 bases. The CDR3 loop spans 13 amino acids. Germline V CDR1 and CDR2: MDHEN, SYDVKM. CDR3 nucleotide sequence: TGTGCCAGCAGTGCCGAGAGAAAAGAGACCCAGTACTTC. This encodes CASSAERKETQYF.

There are many counts of this clonotype. The chain joins TRBV20-1 to TRBJ2-1; 7 bases line up with TRBD2. The trim removed 3 bases at V and 6 bases at J, leaving 11 bases unmatched. The germline V gene has CDR1 DFQATT and CDR2 SNEGSKA (reference sequence). The CDR3 consists of 15 residues. CDR3 bases: TGCAGTGCTAGTGTAACGGGAGGACTGCGCAATGAGCAGTTCTTC. Protein product: CSASVTGGLRNEQFF.

This clonotype showed up just a few times. This sequence joins TRBV27 and TRBJ2-3, with unresolved D. The CDR3 spans 14 residues. Germline-derived CDR1 and CDR2 are MNHEY and SMNVEV (reference sequence). V was pared by 6 bases and J by 4 bases, with 14 bases between. CDR3 protein: CASSQTATADTQYF. The CDR3 region has the DNA TGTGCCAGCAGCCAAACCGCTACCGCAGATACGCAGTATTTT.

In this sample, this clonotype turned up many times. This chain joins TRBV29-1 and TRBJ1-5; D not certain. The CDR3 spans 14 residues. V was shortened by 6 bases and J by 4 bases, with 16 bases between the two germline ends. Germline V gene lookup returns CDR1 SQVTM and CDR2 ANQGSEA. The CDR3 here is CSVQQAGGNQPQHF. CDR3 bases: TGCAGCGTCCAGCAGGCCGGCGGGAATCAGCCCCAGCATTTT.

This clonotype was observed a few times. The chain employs TRBV21-1 and TRBJ2-6; TRBD1 is the table's D call and was not checked against the DNA. TRBV21-1 is deemed a pseudogene. The CDR3 loop spans 21 amino acids. The chain's CDR3 is CASSKVRGSQDLSSGANVLTF. In DNA, the CDR3 is TGTGCCAGCAGCAAAGTGAGGGGCAGTCAAGACCTGAGCTCTGGGGCCAACGTCCTGACTTTC.

There are many counts of this clonotype. This rearrangement joins TRBV3-1 to TRBJ1-3; D is unclear. V was pared by 2 bases and J by 1 base, with 6 bases between. Germline CDR1 is LGHDT and CDR2 is YNNKEL (reference sequence). The CDR3 is 14 residues long. CDR3 sequence: CASSQTDSGNTIYF. The CDR3 bases are TGTGCCAGCAGCCAAACAGATTCTGGAAACACCATATATTTT.

The chain combines TRBV3-1 with TRBJ1-2, with D unclear. Per the germline V gene, CDR1 is LGHDT and CDR2 is YNNKEL (reference sequence). This CDR3 has 14 residues. The germline V and J ends were trimmed by 0 bases and 8 bases, with 13 bases remaining between them. This CDR3 is CASSQEGTIGGYTF. The CDR3 DNA is TGTGCCAGCAGCCAAGAGGGTACTATCGGAGGCTACACCTTC.

This clonotype was seen at least ten times. This rearrangement joins TRBV7-9 to TRBJ2-7, with D possibly TRBD1 on 6 matching bases. The CDR3 runs 15 residues. V was cut by 4 bases and J by 2 bases, with 15 bases left in between. CDR1 and CDR2 (germline): SEHNR, FQNEAQ (reference sequence). The chain's CDR3 is CASSSRGGRTYEQYF. The CDR3 DNA reads as TGTGCCAGCAGCTCTCGAGGGGGTAGGACCTACGAGCAGTACTTC.